This TCR beta chain was identified during a study of CD8+ T cells in alopecia areata. Following RNA extraction, reverse transcription yielded cDNA that acted as the sequencing template. Profiling relied on immunoSEQ multiplex PCR, and the TCRdb table lists in-frame clones only, not all of them. The sample carries 200,000 or so clones, nearly 60% recorded once. The CDR3 extends over 15 amino acids. Per the germline V gene, CDR1 is SGHRS and CDR2 is YFSETQ. Trimming stripped 0 bases from V and 3 bases from J, with 10 bases between. Indicated treatment: oral pan-JAK inhibitor, 5-10 mg twice daily. The material was CD4+ T cells sorted from blood, obtained at week 24, from a patient treated with tofacitinib. The chain is built from TRBV5-1 and TRBJ2-1; D is uncertain. The receptor was derived from a human donor with alopecia areata. The CDR3 nucleotides read TGCGCCAGCAGCTTGGATCGGGTTAGCTACAATGAGCAGTTCTTC. This sequence encodes CASSLDRVSYNEQFF. Full variable domain (rest looked up from reference TRBV5-1 and TRBJ2-1): KAGVTQTPRYLIKTRGQQVTLSCSPISGHRSVSWYQQTPGQGLQFLFEYFSETQRNKGNFPGRFSGRQFSNSRSEMNVSTLELGDSALYLCASSLDRVSYNEQFFGPGTRLTVL.